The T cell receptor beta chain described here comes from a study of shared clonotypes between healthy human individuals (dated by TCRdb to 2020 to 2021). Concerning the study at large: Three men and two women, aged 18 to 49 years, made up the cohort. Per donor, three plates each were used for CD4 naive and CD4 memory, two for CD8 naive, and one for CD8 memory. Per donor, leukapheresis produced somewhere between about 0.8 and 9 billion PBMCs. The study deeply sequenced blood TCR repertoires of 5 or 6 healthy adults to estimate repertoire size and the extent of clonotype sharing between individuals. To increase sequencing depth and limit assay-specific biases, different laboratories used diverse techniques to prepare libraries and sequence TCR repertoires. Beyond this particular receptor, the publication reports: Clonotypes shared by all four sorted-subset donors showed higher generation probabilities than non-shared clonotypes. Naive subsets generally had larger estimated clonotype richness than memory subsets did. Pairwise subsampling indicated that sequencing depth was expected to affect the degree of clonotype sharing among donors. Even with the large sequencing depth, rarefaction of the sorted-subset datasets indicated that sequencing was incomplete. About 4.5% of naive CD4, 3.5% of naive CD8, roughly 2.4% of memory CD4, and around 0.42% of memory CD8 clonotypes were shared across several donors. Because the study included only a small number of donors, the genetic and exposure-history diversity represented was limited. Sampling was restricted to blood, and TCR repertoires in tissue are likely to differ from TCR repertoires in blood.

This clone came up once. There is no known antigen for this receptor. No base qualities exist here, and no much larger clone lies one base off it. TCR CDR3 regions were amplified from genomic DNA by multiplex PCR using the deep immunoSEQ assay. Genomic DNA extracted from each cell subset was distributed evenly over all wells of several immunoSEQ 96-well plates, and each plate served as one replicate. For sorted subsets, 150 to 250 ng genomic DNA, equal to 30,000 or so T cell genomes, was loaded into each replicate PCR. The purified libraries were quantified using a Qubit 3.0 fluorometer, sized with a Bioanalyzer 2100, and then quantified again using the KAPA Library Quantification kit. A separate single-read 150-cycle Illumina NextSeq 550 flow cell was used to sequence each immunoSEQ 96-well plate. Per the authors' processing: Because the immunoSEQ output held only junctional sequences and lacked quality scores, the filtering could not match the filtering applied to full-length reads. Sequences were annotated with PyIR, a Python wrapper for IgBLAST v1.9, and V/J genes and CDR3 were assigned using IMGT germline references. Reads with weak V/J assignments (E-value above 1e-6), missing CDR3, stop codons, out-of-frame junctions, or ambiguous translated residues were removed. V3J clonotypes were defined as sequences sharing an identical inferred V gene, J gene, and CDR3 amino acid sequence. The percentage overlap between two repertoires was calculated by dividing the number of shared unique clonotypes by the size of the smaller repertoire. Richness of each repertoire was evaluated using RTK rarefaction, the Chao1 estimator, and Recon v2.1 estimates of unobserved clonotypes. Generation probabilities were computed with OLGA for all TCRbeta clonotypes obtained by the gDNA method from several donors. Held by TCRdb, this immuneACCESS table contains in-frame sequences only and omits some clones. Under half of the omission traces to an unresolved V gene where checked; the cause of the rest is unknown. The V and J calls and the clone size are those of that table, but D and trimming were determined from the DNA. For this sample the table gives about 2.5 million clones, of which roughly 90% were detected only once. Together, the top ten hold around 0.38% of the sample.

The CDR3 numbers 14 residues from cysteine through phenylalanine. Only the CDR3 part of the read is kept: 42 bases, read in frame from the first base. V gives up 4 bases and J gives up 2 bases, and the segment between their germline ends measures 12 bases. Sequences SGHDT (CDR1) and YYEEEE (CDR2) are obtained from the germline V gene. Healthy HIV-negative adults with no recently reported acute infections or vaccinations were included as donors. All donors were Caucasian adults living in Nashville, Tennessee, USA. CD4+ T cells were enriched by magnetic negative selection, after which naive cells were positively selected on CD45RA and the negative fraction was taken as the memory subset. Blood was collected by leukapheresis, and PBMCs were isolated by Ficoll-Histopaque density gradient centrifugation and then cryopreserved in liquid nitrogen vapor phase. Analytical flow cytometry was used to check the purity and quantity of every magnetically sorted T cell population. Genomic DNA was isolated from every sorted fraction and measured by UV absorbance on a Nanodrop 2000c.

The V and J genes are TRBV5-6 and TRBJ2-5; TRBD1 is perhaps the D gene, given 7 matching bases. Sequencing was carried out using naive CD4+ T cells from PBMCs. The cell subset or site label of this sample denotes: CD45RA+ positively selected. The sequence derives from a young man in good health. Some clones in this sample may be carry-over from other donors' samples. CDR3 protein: CASSRGTVQETQYF. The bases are TGTGCCAGCAGCCGGGGGACAGTTCAAGAGACCCAGTACTTC.